The 9 T cell receptor beta chains presented below share a single source sample, sequenced in a study of vaccination and CD4 T cells after COVID-19. Indicated treatment: approximately 9-day PBMC culture with coronavirus spike peptide pools or control peptides (ViraFEST assay). CD4+ T cells of the unexposed donor were collected before the COVID-19 pandemic (2011-2018). These receptors' antigens are unknown. The Oncomine TCR Beta short-read assay generated sequence data from the DNA of cultured CD4+ T cells. In TCRdb, the PCR reads were re-called with MiXCR into one record per CDR3 protein. The sample lists about 6,000 distinct CDR3 sequences; about a third were seen once. Material for sequencing was CD4+ T cells from blood, cultured in vitro. Source of these receptors: a human donor in good health.

This clonotype was found a few times. The V and J genes are TRBV7-2 and TRBJ1-3; the D is unclear. Per germline, CDR1 SGHTA and CDR2 FQGNSA. CDR3 length: 14 amino acids. Deletions cut 3 bases from V and 4 bases from J, with 10 bases between. CDR3 in amino acids: CASSFDSSGNTIYF. The DNA for the CDR3 is TGTGCCAGCAGCTTTGACTCCTCGGGAAACACCATATATTTT.

The chain has TRBV2 and TRBJ1-5, with D unresolved. The CDR3 is 15 residues long. Trimming removed 4 bases from V and 0 bases from J, with 10 bases in between. The germline V gene encodes CDR1 SNHLY and CDR2 FYNNEI. CDR3 in DNA: TGTGCCAGCAGTGGCCCGGGTGATAGCAATCAGCCCCAGCATTTT. It yields the protein CASSGPGDSNQPQHF. Full variable domain (outside the CDR3, taken from reference TRBV2 and TRBJ1-5): EPEVTQTPSHQVTQMGQEVILRCVPISNHLYFYWYRQILGQKVEFLVSFYNNEISEKSEIFDDQFSVERPDGSNFTLKIRSTKLEDSAMYFCASSGPGDSNQPQHFGDGTRLSIL.

This clonotype ranks as large. V and J are TRBV2 and TRBJ1-5; 7 nucleotides match TRBD1. Germline values: CDR1 SNHLY, CDR2 FYNNEI. CDR3 length: 14 amino acids. Losses at the gene ends were 4 bases for V and 5 bases for J; bases not matched to a gene: 5. CDR3: CASSGLGTDQPQHF. The CDR3 DNA reads TGTGCCAGCAGTGGGTTAGGGACAGATCAGCCCCAGCATTTT. The full variable domain, rest sourced from reference TRBV2 and TRBJ1-5, is EPEVTQTPSHQVTQMGQEVILRCVPISNHLYFYWYRQILGQKVEFLVSFYNNEISEKSEIFDDQFSVERPDGSNFTLKIRSTKLEDSAMYFCASSGLGTDQPQHFGDGTRLSIL.

V and J are TRBV5-1 and TRBJ2-7; tentatively, D is TRBD1 (5 bases). Trimming removed 0 bases from V and 1 base from J, with 14 bases in between. The CDR3 consists of 16 residues. Germline V lookup: CDR1 SGHRS, CDR2 YFSETQ. The DNA for the CDR3 is TGCGCCAGCAGCTTGGCTGGAACAGGTCGTTCCTACGAGCAGTACTTC. As protein: CASSLAGTGRSYEQYF.

J is TRBJ1-1 and V is TRBV29-1; 7 positions agree with TRBD1. CDR1 and CDR2 (germline): SQVTM, ANQGSEA. V shed 5 bases, J shed 4 bases, and the junction held 7 bases outside the gene matches. This CDR3 has 13 amino acids. This CDR3 is CSVSQGGGTEAFF. Here the CDR3 DNA reads TGCAGCGTTTCGCAGGGGGGTGGCACTGAAGCTTTCTTT.

This clonotype was recorded a few times. The chain recombines TRBV15 with TRBJ1-1; the D gene is possibly TRBD1 (6 bases). The CDR3 consists of 13 residues. V was pared by 5 bases and J by 5 bases, with 12 bases between. The germline V gene has CDR1 LNHNV and CDR2 YYDKDF (reference sequence). Here the CDR3 reads CATSWAQGTEAFF. In DNA, the CDR3 is TGTGCCACCAGCTGGGCTCAGGGGACTGAAGCTTTCTTT.

This clonotype was seen only a few times. The CDR3: CASSLGQGINQPQHF. The CDR3 DNA reads as TGTGCCAGCAGTTTGGGACAGGGGATAAATCAGCCCCAGCATTTT. The chain recombines TRBV27 with TRBJ1-5, with TRBD1 matching over 10 bases. The germline CDR1 and CDR2 sequences are MNHEY and SMNVEV (reference sequence). Losses at the gene ends were 3 bases for V and 4 bases for J; bases not matched to a gene: 3. The length of the CDR3 is 15 residues.

The sample holds a few counts of this clonotype. The chain joins TRBV19 to TRBJ1-2, with a tentative D call TRBD1 (6 bases). With 11 bases removed from V and 4 bases from J, the gap between germline ends came to 17 bases. Looked up from germline, CDR1 is LNHDA and CDR2 is SQIVND (reference sequence). This CDR3 has 13 residues. The CDR3 region has the DNA TGTGCCGCAAGGAGGGGGGAAGGCTATGGCTACACCTTC. It specifies CAARRGEGYGYTF. Combining the CDR3 with reference TRBV19 and TRBJ1-2 gives the whole variable domain DGGITQSPKYLFRKEGQNVTLSCEQNLNHDAMYWYRQDPGQGLRLIYYSQIVNDFQKGDIAEGYSVSREKKESFPLTVTSAQKNPTAFYLCAARRGEGYGYTFGSGTRLTVV.

The chain joins TRBV5-8 to TRBJ1-1; D ambiguous. CDR3 length: 14 amino acids. The V and J ends lost 0 bases and 3 bases respectively, with 9 bases between them. The germline CDR1 and CDR2 sequences are SGHTS and YDEGEE. CDR3 nucleotide sequence: TGTGCCAGCAGCTTGGACGGAAAGTACACTGAAGCTTTCTTT. It codes for CASSLDGKYTEAFF.